Sequencing of this TCR beta chain was carried out in a study of blood T cell repertoires in COVID-19. Study overall: The analysed material was cDNA or gDNA that came from T cells, B-cell-depleted T cells, or PBMCs.

The repertoire was sequenced with immunoSEQ multiplex PCR; TCRdb's copy has only in-frame clones and lacks some. Found here are 70,000 or so clones, 85% to 90% of them singletons; the top ten hold 6% to 8%. The CDR3 spans 15 residues. In germline, CDR1 is SGHNT, CDR2 YYREEE (reference sequence). With V trimmed by 3 bases and J by 3 bases, 5 bases remained unmatched. The chain is built from TRBV5-4 and TRBJ2-7; 11 positions match TRBD2. The sequence was collected from a woman older than 75 with active COVID-19. Sequenced sample: peripheral blood. The CDR3 DNA follows: TGTGCCAGCAGCTATCTAGCGGGAGGAGTCTACGAGCAGTACTTC. This gives the protein CASSYLAGGVYEQYF.